These 9 T cell receptor beta chains came from one sample sequenced in a study of T cell repertoires in cytomegalovirus infection. TCRdb reprocessed the reads with MiXCR, giving one entry per CDR3 protein. Of a few hundred thousand distinct CDR3 sequences listed, over 15% are singletons. The sample taken for sequencing was CD8+ T cells from PBMCs. The receptors originated from a human donor in good health (CMV status not recorded). Some clones in this sample may be carry-over from other donors' samples.

In DNA, the CDR3 is TGTGCCAGCAGTTACTCGATCAGCGGGGACTACAATGAGCAGTTCTTC. It yields the protein CASSYSISGDYNEQFF. The chain combines TRBV6-2 or TRBV6-3 with TRBJ2-1; 7 bases are shared with TRBD2. The V segment lost 0 bases and the J segment 3 bases; nucleotides outside the gene matches: 5. Germline CDR1 and CDR2: MNHEY and SVGEGT. CDR3 length: 16 residues.

This clonotype was detected ten times or more. The chain uses TRBV6-1 and TRBJ1-3; D is ambiguous. V was clipped by 6 bases and J by 0 bases, with 21 bases between them. CDR3 length equals 18 residues. In germline, CDR1 is MNHNS, CDR2 SASEGT. The CDR3, as DNA: TGTGCCAGCAGCCCACCCTGGGTGCGCCCAGCCTCTGGAAACACCATATATTTT. Translated, it gives CASSPPWVRPASGNTIYF.

This clonotype came up many times. CDR3: CASSSTLDSSTSNTEAFF. The CDR3 bases are TGTGCCAGCAGCTCCACGTTGGACAGTTCGACTTCGAACACTGAAGCTTTCTTT. The chain couples TRBV7-9 to TRBJ1-1; D may be TRBD1 (6 bases). Trimming took 4 bases from V and 1 from J, leaving 22 bases between them. The CDR3 sequence is 18 residues long. Germline values: CDR1 SEHNR, CDR2 FQNEAQ (reference sequence).

V and J are TRBV28 and TRBJ2-7; D is uncertain. The CDR3 is made up of 14 amino acids. Germline V lookup: CDR1 MDHEN, CDR2 SYDVKM. Trimming pared 3 bases from V and 0 bases from J, leaving 9 bases between. The DNA for the CDR3 is TGTGCCAGCAGTTTCCTAAATAGCTCCTACGAGCAGTACTTC. The encoded protein is CASSFLNSSYEQYF.

The chain joins TRBV3-1 to TRBJ2-7, with D possibly TRBD2 on 6 matching bases. The CDR3 is 15 amino acids. Trimming left V 4 bases short and J 12 bases short, with 25 bases between. Germline assignment: CDR1 LGHDT and CDR2 YNNKEL (reference sequence). CDR3 amino acids: CASSPLLSGDSGLYF. The CDR3 coding sequence is TGTGCCAGCAGCCCCCTCCTGTCCGGGGACTCCGGTTTGTACTTC.

V gene TRBV6-5 combines with J gene TRBJ1-2, with D hard to call. V was trimmed by 2 bases and J by 0 bases, leaving 10 bases between them. Per germline, CDR1 MNHEY and CDR2 SVGAGI. The CDR3 covers 15 residues. The chain's CDR3 is CASSYDDGTNYGYTF. The CDR3 DNA sequence: TGTGCCAGCAGTTACGACGACGGTACTAACTATGGCTACACCTTC.

Remarks on this clonotype: An end of the junction does not agree with germline; a read error may underlie this. The chain uses TRBV6-6 and TRBJ2-7; D is undetermined. Germline CDR1 and CDR2: MNHNY and SVGAGI (reference sequence). This CDR3 contains 13 residues. The CDR3 loop reads CAGSYPNNYEQYF. The CDR3 bases are TGTGCCGGCAGTTACCCCAACAACTACGAGCAGTACTTC.

This clonotype was seen at least ten times. The CDR3 coding sequence is TGTGCCAGCAGCCTGGAGGGACAGCCCCAAGAGACCCAGTACTTC. Translation gives CASSLEGQPQETQYF. The chain carries TRBV7-3 and TRBJ2-5, with a possible D match to TRBD1 (7 bases). There are 15 residues in the CDR3. Deletions cut 5 bases from V and 1 base from J, with 14 bases between. Germline V gene sequence: CDR1 SGHTA, CDR2 FQGTGA.

The chain uses TRBV5-6 and TRBJ1-1, with 7 bases aligning to TRBD1. The CDR3 is made up of 16 amino acids. After removal of 4 bases from V and 3 bases from J, the junction contained 12 bases not matched to a gene. Germline CDR1 and CDR2: SGHDT and YYEEEE. In nucleotides, the CDR3 is TGTGCCAGCAGCACACGCGACAGGGAGGGATACACTGAAGCTTTCTTT. Translation gives CASSTRDREGYTEAFF.